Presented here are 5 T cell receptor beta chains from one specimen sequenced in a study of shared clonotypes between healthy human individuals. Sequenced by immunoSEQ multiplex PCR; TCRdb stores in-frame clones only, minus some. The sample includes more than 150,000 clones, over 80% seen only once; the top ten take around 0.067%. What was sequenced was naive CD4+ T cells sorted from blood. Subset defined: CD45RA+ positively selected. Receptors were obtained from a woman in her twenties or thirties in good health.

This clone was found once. The CDR3 DNA is TGTGCCAGCAGCTACGGGGCTAGTCCTGGAAACACCATATATTTT. It translates to CASSYGASPGNTIYF. The chain joins TRBV28 to TRBJ1-3, with D perhaps matching TRBD1 (5 bases). Germline CDR1 and CDR2: MDHEN and SYDVKM. V shed 6 bases and J shed 2 bases, with 14 bases lying between them. The CDR3 is 15 residues long.

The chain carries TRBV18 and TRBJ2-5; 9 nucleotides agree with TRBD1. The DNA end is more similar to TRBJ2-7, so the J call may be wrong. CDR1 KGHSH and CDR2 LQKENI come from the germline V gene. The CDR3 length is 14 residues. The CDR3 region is CASSPRTGVYEQYF. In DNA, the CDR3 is TGTGCCAGCTCCCCCCGGACAGGGGTTTACGAGCAGTACTTC.

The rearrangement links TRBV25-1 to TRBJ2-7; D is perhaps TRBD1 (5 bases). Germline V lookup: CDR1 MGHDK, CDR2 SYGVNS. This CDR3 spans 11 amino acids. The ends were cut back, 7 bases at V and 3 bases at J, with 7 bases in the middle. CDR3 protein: CASTQGYEQYF. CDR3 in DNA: TGTGCCAGCACCCAGGGCTACGAGCAGTACTTC.

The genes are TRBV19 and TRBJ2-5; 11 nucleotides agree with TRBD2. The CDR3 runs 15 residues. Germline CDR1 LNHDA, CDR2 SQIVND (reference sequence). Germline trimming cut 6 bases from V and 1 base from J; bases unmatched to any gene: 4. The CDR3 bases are TGTGCCAGTAGAAGGACTAGCGGGTTCCAAGAGACCCAGTACTTC. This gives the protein CASRRTSGFQETQYF.

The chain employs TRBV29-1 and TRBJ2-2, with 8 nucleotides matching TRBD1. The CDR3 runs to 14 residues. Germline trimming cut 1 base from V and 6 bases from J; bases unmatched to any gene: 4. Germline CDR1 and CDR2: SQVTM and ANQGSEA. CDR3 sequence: CSVEGYRGAGELFF. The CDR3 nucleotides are TGCAGCGTTGAAGGTTACAGGGGGGCCGGGGAGCTGTTTTTT.